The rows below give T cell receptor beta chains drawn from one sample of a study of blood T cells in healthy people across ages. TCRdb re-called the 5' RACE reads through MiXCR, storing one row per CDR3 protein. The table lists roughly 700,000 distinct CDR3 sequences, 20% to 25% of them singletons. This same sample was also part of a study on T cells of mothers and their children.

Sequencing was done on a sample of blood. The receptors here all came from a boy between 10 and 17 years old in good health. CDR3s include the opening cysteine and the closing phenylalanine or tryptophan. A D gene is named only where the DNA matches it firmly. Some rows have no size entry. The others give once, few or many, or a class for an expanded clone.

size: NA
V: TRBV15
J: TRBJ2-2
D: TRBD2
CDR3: CATSTGLAGGRITGELFF
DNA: TGTGCCACCAGCACGGGACTAGCGGGAGGACGGATCACCGGGGAGCTGTTTTTT

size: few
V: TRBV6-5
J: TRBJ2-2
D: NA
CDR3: CASSYLASNTGELFF
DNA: TGTGCCAGCAGTTACCTAGCTTCGAACACCGGGGAGCTGTTCTTT

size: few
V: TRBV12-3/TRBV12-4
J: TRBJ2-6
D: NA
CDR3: CASSLDASAGANVLTF
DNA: TGTGCCAGCAGTTTAGACGCATCGGCTGGGGCCAACGTCCTGACTTTC

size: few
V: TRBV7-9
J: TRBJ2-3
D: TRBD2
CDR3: CASSPLGLAGGRRDTQYF
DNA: TGTGCCAGCAGCCCCCTGGGACTAGCGGGGGGCCGTCGGGATACGCAGTATTTT

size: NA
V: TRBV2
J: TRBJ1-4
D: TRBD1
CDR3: CASMGQTAQEKLFF
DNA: TGTGCCAGCATGGGACAGACGGCGCAAGAAAAACTGTTTTTT

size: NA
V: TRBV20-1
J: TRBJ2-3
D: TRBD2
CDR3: CSARQLLAGGTSTDTQYF
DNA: TGCAGTGCCCGACAGTTGCTAGCGGGAGGAACTAGCACAGATACGCAGTATTTT

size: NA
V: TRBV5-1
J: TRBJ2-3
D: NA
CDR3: CASRTGTLNPDTQYF
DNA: TGCGCCAGCAGGACCGGGACGTTGAACCCAGATACGCAGTATTTT

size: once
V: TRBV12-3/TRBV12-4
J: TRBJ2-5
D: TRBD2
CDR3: CASSLGLAGGHFF
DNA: TGTGCCAGCAGTTTGGGACTAGCGGGGGGCCATTTCTTC

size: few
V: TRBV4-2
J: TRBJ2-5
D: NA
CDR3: CASSRPLAQETQYF
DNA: TGTGCCAGCAGCCGACCTCTAGCCCAAGAGACCCAGTACTTC

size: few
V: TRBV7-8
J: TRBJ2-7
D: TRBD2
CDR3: CASSPGGLAGGGSYEQYF
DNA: TGTGCCAGCAGCCCGGGAGGACTAGCGGGAGGCGGCTCCTACGAGCAGTACTTC

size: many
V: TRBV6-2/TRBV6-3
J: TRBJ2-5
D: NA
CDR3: CASSGEEQETQYF
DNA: TGTGCCAGCAGTGGCGAGGAACAAGAGACCCAGTACTTC

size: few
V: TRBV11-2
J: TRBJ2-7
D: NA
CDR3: CASSLGIQDRRVYEQYF
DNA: TGTGCCAGCAGCTTAGGTATACAGGACAGGAGGGTTTACGAGCAGTACTTC

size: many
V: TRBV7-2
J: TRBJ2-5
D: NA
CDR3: CASSPWSGSQYF
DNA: TGTGCCAGCAGCCCCTGGTCGGGATCCCAGTACTTC

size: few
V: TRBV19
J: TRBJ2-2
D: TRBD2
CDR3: CASSKLAGGGPSGTGELFF
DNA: TGTGCCAGTAGTAAACTAGCGGGAGGGGGGCCATCCGGCACCGGGGAGCTGTTTTTT

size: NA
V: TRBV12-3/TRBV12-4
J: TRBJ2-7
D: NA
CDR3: CASAFSYEQYF
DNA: TGTGCCAGCGCTTTCTCCTACGAGCAGTACTTC

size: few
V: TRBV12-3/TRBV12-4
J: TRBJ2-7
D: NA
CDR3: CASGRDGNEQYF
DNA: TGTGCCAGCGGACGGGACGGAAACGAGCAGTACTTC

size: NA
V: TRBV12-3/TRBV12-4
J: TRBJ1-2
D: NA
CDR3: CASSGALNYGYTF
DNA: TGTGCCAGCAGTGGGGCACTTAACTATGGCTACACCTTC

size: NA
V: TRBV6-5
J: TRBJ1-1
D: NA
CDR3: CASNKGLGTEAFF
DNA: TGTGCCAGCAATAAGGGCCTGGGCACTGAAGCTTTCTTT

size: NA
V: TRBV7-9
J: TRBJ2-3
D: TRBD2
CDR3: CASRPRLAEDTDTQYF
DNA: TGTGCCAGCAGACCCCGACTAGCGGAAGACACAGATACGCAGTATTTT

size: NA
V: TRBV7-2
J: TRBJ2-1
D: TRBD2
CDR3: CASSLVGRDLSSYNEQFF
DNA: TGTGCCAGCAGCTTAGTAGGGAGGGACCTGAGCTCCTACAATGAGCAGTTCTTC

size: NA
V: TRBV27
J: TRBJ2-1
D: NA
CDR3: CASSLLQDGIPEQFF
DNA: TGTGCCAGCAGTTTATTACAGGACGGAATTCCTGAGCAGTTCTTC

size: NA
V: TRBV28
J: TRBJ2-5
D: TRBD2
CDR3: CASSALAGGPKTQYF
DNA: TGTGCCAGCAGTGCATTAGCGGGGGGGCCGAAGACCCAGTACTTC

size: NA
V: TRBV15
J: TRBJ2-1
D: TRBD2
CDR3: CATSRRGVAGGPYNEQFF
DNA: TGTGCCACCAGCAGAAGGGGGGTAGCGGGAGGGCCGTACAATGAGCAGTTCTTC

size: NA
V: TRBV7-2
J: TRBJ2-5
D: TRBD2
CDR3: CASSPESGGQETQYF
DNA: TGTGCCAGCAGCCCTGAAAGCGGGGGCCAAGAGACCCAGTACTTC

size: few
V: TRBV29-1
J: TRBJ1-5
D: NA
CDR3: CSVEVGGKGQPQHF
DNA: TGCAGCGTTGAAGTCGGCGGGAAGGGGCAGCCCCAGCATTTT

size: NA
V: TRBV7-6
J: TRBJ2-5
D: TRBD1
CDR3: CASSLRTGEATQYF
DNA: TGTGCCAGCAGTCTCAGGACAGGGGAAGCGACCCAGTACTTC

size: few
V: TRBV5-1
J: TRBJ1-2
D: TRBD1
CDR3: CASSLWPGQENYGYTF
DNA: TGCGCCAGCAGCTTATGGCCCGGACAGGAGAACTATGGCTACACCTTC

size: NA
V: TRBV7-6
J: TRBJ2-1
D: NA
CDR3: CASSDFGTEQFF
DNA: TGTGCCAGCAGCGACTTTGGGACAGAGCAGTTCTTC

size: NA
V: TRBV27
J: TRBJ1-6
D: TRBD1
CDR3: CASRTRDSYNSPLHF
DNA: TGTGCCAGCAGAACCCGGGACAGCTATAATTCACCCCTCCACTTT

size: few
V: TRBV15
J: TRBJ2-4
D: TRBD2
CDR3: CATSSGTSGRAVQYF
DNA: TGTGCCACCAGCAGTGGGACTAGCGGGAGGGCCGTTCAGTACTTC

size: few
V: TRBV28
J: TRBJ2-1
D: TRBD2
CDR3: CVAAAGGRNEQFF
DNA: TGTGTCGCTGCGGCGGGAGGGCGCAATGAGCAGTTCTTC

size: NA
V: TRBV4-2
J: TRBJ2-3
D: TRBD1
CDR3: CASSPRDRTDTQYF
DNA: TGTGCCAGCAGCCCGAGGGACAGGACAGATACGCAGTATTTT

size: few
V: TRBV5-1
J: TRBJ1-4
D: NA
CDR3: CASSLAGGAETNEKLFF
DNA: TGCGCCAGCAGCTTGGCCGGGGGCGCTGAAACTAATGAAAAACTGTTTTTT

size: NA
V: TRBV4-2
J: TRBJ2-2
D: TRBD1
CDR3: CASSQGDRDAGELFF
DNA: TGTGCCAGCAGCCAGGGCGACAGGGACGCGGGGGAGCTGTTTTTT

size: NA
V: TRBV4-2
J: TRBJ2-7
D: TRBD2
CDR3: CANSQGTSESYEQYF
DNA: TGTGCCAACAGCCAAGGGACTAGCGAGAGCTACGAGCAGTACTTC

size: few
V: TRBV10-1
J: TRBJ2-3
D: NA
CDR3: CASSESVADTQYF
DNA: TGCGCCAGCAGTGAGTCGGTAGCGGATACGCAGTATTTT

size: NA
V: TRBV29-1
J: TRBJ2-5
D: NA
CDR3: CSVESGQSLYQETQYF
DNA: TGCAGCGTTGAATCGGGGCAGAGTTTGTACCAAGAGACCCAGTACTTC